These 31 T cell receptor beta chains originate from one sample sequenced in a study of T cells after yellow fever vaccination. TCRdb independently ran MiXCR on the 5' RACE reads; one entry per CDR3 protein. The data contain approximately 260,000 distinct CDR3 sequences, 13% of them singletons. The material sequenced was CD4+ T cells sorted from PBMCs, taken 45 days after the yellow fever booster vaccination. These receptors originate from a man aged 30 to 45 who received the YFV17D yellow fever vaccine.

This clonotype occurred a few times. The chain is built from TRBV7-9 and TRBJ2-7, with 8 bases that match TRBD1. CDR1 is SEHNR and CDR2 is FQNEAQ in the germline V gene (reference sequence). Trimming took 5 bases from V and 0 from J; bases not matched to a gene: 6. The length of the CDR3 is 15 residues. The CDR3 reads CASSLGQGFSYEQYF. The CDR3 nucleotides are TGTGCCAGCAGCCTCGGACAGGGATTCTCCTACGAGCAGTACTTC.

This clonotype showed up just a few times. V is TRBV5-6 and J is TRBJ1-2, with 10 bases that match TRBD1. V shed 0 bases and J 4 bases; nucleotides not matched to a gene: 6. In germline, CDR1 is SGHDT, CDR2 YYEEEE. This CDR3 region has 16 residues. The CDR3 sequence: CASSLVRDRGLYGYTF. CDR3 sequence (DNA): TGTGCCAGCAGCTTGGTCCGGGACAGGGGCCTCTATGGCTACACCTTC. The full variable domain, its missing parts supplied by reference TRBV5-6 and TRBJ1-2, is DAGVTQSPTHLIKTRGQQVTLRCSPKSGHDTVSWYQQALGQGPQFIFQYYEEEERQRGNFPDRFSGHQFPNYSSELNVNALLLGDSALYLCASSLVRDRGLYGYTFGSGTRLTVV.

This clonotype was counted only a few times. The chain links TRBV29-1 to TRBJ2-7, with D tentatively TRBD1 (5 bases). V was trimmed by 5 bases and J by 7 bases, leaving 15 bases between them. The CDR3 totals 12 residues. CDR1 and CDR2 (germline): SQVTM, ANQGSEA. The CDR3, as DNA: TGCAGCGTTTCCCAGGGCATTGGAGAGCAGTACTTC. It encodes CSVSQGIGEQYF.

Here the CDR3 reads CASSFSGRASGELFF. Written as DNA, the CDR3 is TGTGCCAGCAGTTTCAGCGGGAGGGCCTCGGGGGAGCTGTTTTTT. The chain is built from TRBV12-3 or TRBV12-4 and TRBJ2-2; 10 nucleotides line up with TRBD2. V lost 3 bases and J lost 8; bases outside the gene matches: 6. The CDR3 runs to 15 residues.

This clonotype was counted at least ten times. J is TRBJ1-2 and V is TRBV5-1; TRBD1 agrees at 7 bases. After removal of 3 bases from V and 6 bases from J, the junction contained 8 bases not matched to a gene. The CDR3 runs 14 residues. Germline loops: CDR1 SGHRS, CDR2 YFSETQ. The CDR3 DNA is TGCGCCAGCAGCTCCGGAGGACAGGCCGATGGCTACACCTTC. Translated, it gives CASSSGGQADGYTF.

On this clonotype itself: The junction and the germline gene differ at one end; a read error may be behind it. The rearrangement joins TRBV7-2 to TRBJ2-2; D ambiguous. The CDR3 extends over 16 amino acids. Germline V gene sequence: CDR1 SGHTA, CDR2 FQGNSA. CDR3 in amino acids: CASGLLGPANTGELFF. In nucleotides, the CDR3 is TGTGCCAGCGGCTTACTCGGACCCGCGAACACCGGGGAGCTGTTTTTT.

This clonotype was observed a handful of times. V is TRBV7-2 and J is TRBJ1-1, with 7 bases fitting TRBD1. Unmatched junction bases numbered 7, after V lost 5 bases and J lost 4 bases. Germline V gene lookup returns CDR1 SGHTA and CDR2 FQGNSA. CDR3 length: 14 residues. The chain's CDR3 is CASSRGGMSTEAFF. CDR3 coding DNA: TGTGCCAGCAGCCGAGGGGGCATGAGCACTGAAGCTTTCTTT.

CDR3 nucleotide sequence: TGTGCCAGCAGCCAACTGAGAGCGGGAGTAGGCTACAATGAGCAGTTCTTC. Protein sequence: CASSQLRAGVGYNEQFF. The V call is TRBV7-2, the J call TRBJ2-1; 8 positions agree with TRBD2. CDR1 is SGHTA, CDR2 FQGNSA, per germline. This CDR3 has 17 residues. With V trimmed by 5 bases and J by 3 bases, 12 bases remained unmatched.

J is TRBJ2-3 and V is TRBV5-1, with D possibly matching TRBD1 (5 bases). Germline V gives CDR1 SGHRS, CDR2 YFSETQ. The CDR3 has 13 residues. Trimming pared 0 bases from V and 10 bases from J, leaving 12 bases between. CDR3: CASSLGQGLAQYF. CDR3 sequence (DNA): TGCGCCAGCAGCTTGGGGCAGGGTCTTGCGCAGTATTTT.

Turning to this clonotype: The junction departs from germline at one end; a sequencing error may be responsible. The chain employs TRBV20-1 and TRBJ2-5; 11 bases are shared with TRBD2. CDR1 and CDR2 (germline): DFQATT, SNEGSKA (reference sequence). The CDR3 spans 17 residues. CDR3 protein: CCASTSGTQAGQETQYF. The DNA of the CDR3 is TGCTGTGCTTCGACTAGCGGGACCCAGGCGGGCCAAGAGACCCAGTACTTC.

CDR3 sequence: CASSLQENSETQYF. The CDR3 nucleotides read TGTGCCAGCAGTTTGCAGGAAAACAGCGAGACCCAGTACTTC. V gene TRBV12-3 or TRBV12-4 combines with J gene TRBJ2-5; D not certain. V shed 3 bases and J shed 5 bases, with 13 bases lying between them. This CDR3 spans 14 amino acids.

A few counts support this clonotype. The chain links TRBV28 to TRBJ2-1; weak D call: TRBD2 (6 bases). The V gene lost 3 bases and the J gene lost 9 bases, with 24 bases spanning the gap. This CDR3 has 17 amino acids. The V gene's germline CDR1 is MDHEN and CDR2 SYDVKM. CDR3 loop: CASSLVGSGTPRSEQFF. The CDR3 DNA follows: TGTGCCAGCAGTTTGGTGGGTAGCGGTACCCCTAGGTCTGAGCAGTTCTTC.

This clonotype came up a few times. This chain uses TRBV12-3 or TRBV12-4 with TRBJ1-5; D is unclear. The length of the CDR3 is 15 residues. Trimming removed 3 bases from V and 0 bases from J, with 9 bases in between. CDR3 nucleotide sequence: TGTGCCAGCAGTTTCCGGGAAATTAGCAATCAGCCCCAGCATTTT. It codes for CASSFREISNQPQHF.

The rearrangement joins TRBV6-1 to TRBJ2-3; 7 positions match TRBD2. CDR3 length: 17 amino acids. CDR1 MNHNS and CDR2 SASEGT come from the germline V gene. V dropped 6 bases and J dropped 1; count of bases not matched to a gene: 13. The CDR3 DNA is TGTGCCAGCAGACCTCGGACTAGTCGGGTAGGCACAGATACGCAGTATTTT. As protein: CASRPRTSRVGTDTQYF.

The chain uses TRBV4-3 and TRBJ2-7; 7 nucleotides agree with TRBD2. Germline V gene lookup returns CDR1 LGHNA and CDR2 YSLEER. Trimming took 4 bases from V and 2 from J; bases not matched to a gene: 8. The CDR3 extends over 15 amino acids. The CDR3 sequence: CASSRTGGPPYEQYF. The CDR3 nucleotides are TGCGCCAGCAGCCGCACGGGGGGACCACCCTACGAGCAGTACTTC.

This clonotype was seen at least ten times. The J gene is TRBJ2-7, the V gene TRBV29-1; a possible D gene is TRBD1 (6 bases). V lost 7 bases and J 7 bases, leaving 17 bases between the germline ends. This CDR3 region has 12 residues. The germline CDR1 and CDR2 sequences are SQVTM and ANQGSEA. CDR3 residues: CSAQRDINEQYF. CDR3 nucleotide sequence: TGCAGCGCCCAACGGGACATCAATGAGCAGTACTTC.

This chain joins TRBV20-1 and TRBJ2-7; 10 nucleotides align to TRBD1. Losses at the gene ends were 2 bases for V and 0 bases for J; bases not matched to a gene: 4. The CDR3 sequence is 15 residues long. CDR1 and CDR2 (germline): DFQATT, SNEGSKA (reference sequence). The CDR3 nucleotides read TGCAGTGCTAGAATCGGGACAGGGGCCTCCTACGAGCAGTACTTC. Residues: CSARIGTGASYEQYF.

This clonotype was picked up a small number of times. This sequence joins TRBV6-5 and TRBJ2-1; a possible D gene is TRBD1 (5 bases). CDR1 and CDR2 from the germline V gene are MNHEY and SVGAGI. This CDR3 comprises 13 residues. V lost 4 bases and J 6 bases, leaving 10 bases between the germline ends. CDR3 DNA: TGTGCCAGCAGTTCGAGACAGCCCAATGAGCAGTTCTTC. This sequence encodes CASSSRQPNEQFF.

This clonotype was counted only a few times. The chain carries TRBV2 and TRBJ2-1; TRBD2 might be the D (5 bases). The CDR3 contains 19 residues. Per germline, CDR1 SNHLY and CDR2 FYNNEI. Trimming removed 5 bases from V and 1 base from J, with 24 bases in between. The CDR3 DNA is TGTGCCAGCAGTTTGGTGACCAGAGGGATGCGGCGATCCTACAATGAGCAGTTCTTC. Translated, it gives CASSLVTRGMRRSYNEQFF.

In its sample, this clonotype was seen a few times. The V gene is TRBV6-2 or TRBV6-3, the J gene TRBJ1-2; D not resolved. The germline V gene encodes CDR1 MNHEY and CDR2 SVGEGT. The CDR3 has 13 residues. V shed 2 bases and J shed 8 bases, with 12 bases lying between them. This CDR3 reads CASSYRAAWGYTF. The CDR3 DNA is TGTGCCAGCAGTTACCGGGCCGCCTGGGGCTACACCTTC.

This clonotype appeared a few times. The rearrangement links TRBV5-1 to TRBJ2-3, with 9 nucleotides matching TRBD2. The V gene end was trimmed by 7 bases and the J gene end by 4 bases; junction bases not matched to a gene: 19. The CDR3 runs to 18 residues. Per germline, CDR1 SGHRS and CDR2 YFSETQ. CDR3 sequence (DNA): TGCGCCAGCTCTGAAATTCGGGCTAGCGGGATTCTCTCAGATACGCAGTATTTT. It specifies CASSEIRASGILSDTQYF.

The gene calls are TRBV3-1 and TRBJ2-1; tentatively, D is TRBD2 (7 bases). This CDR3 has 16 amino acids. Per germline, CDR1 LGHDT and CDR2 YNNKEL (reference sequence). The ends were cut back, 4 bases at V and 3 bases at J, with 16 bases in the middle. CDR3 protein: CASSRDRGAHYNEQFF. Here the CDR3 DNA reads TGTGCCAGCAGCCGCGACCGGGGGGCTCACTACAATGAGCAGTTCTTC.

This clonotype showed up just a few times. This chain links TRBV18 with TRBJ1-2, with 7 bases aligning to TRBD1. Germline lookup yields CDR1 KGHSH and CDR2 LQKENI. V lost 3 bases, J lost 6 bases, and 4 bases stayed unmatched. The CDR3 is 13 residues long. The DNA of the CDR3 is TGTGCCAGCTCACCGCAGGGGGAGGATGGCTACACCTTC. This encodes CASSPQGEDGYTF.

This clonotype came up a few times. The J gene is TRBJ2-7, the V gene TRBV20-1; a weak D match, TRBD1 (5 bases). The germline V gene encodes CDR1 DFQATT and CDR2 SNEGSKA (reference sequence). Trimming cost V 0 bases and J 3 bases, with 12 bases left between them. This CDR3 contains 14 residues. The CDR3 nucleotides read TGCAGTGCTAGAGATCCGAGACAGTACTACGAGCAGTACTTC. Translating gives CSARDPRQYYEQYF.

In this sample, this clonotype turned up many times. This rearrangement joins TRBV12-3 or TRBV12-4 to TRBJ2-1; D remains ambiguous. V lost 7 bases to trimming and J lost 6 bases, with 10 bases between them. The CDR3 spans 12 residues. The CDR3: CASTPGGNEQFF. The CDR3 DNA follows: TGTGCCAGCACCCCTGGCGGCAATGAGCAGTTCTTC.

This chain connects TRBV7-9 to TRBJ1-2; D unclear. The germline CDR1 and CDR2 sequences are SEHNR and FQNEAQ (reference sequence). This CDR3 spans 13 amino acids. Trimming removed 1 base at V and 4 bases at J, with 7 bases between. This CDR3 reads CASSLVGTYGYTF. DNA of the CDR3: TGTGCCAGCAGCTTAGTAGGTACCTATGGCTACACCTTC. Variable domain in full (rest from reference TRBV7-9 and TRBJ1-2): DTGVSQNPRHKITKRGQNVTFRCDPISEHNRLYWYRQTLGQGPEFLTYFQNEAQLEKSRLLSDRFSAERPKGSFSTLEIQRTEQGDSAMYLCASSLVGTYGYTFGSGTRLTVV.

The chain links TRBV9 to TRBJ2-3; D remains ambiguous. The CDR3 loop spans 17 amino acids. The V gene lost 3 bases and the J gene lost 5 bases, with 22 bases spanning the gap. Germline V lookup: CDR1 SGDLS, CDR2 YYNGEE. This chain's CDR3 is CASSAHLSLVGGDTQYF. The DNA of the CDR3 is TGTGCCAGCAGCGCCCACCTTAGTCTGGTAGGTGGAGATACGCAGTATTTT.

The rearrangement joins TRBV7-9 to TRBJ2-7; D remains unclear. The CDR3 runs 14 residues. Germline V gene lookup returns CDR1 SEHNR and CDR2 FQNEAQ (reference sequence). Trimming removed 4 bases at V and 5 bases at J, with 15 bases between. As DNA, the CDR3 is TGTGCCAGCAGCTCCCTCTTTCTACTCAACGAGCAGTACTTC. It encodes CASSSLFLLNEQYF.

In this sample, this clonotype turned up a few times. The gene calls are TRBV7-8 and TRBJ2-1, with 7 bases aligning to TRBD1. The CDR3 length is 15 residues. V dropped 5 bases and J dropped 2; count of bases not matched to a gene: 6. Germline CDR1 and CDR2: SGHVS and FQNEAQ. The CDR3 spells CASSLTGATYNEQFF. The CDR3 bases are TGTGCCAGCAGCCTAACAGGGGCCACCTACAATGAGCAGTTCTTC.

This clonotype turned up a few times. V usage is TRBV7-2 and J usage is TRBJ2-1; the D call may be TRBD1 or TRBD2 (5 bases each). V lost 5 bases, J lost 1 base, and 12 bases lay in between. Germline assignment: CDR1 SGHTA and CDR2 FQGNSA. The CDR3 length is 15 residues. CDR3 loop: CASSTRGTSYNEQFF. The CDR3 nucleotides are TGTGCCAGCAGCACCCGAGGGACGTCCTACAATGAGCAGTTCTTC.

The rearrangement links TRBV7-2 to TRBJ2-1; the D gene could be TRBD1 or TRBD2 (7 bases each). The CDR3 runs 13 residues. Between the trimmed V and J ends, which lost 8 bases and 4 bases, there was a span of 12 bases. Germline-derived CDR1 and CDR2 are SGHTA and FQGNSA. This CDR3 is CASGGDRYNEQFF. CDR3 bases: TGTGCCAGCGGGGGGGACAGATACAATGAGCAGTTCTTC.